This T cell receptor (beta chain) was recovered during a study of tumor-infiltrating lymphocytes in primary liver carcinoma. Investigators took RNA and DNA out together from 20-30 mg of unsorted bulk tissue. In this sample, this clonotype turned up a few times. A constant-region primer primed TCR beta cDNA synthesis from roughly 510 ng of total RNA. Three nested multiplex PCR rounds, a slightly modified ARM-PCR, produced the libraries for TCR beta. MiXCR, run by TCRdb on the multiplex PCR reads, gives a single entry per CDR3 protein. The profile covers about 92,000 distinct CDR3 sequences, with about 70% appearing a single time and around 25% taken by the ten largest. The receptor comes from a man aged 35 to 55 with primary liver carcinoma and hepatitis B virus infection. Sequenced: tumor-adjacent normal liver tissue.

CDR3 protein: CASTKRAGELFF. The CDR3 nucleotides read TGTGCCAGCACCAAGAGGGCCGGGGAGCTGTTTTTT. This chain connects TRBV28 to TRBJ2-2, with D tentatively TRBD2 (5 bases). Deletions cut 7 bases from V and 6 bases from J, with 9 bases between. The CDR3 totals 12 residues. Germline CDR1 reads MDHEN; CDR2 reads SYDVKM.